A selection of T cell receptor beta chains follows, all from one sample in a study of response to subunit inactivated influenza vaccine. TCRdb itself ran the RT-PCR reads through MiXCR, one entry per CDR3 protein. In the table there are a few hundred thousand distinct CDR3 sequences, 21% of which are singletons. The input for sequencing was PBMCs from blood, taken about 20 months after vaccination. Every receptor here comes from a man aged 50 to 69 who received an inactivated influenza vaccine. CDR3s include the opening cysteine and the closing phenylalanine or tryptophan. D genes are given only for firm matches. Only some rows state a clone size, as once, few, many or a class for expanded clones.

v_gene: TRBV30
j_gene: TRBJ1-6
abundance: few
d_gene: TRBD1
CDR3aa: CAWSLAGGNSPLHF
CDR3nt: TGTGCCTGGAGCCTTGCAGGGGGGAATTCACCCCTCCACTTT

v_gene: TRBV5-8
j_gene: TRBJ2-7
abundance: few
d_gene: .
CDR3aa: CASRGWAGYDEQYF
CDR3nt: TGTGCCAGCAGGGGCTGGGCAGGGTATGACGAGCAGTACTTC

v_gene: TRBV11-2
j_gene: TRBJ1-1
abundance: many
d_gene: .
CDR3aa: CASSLAPGGYTEAFF
CDR3nt: TGTGCCAGCAGCTTGGCACCGGGGGGATACACTGAAGCTTTCTTT

v_gene: TRBV7-2
j_gene: TRBJ2-1
abundance: .
d_gene: TRBD2
CDR3aa: CASSYAGEEYNEQFF
CDR3nt: TGTGCCAGCAGCTACGCGGGGGAGGAGTACAATGAGCAGTTCTTC

v_gene: TRBV5-4
j_gene: TRBJ1-2
abundance: few
d_gene: TRBD1
CDR3aa: CASSPGDRGMVGYTF
CDR3nt: TGTGCCAGCAGCCCAGGAGACAGGGGGATGGTAGGCTACACCTTC

v_gene: TRBV7-2
j_gene: TRBJ1-1
abundance: few
d_gene: TRBD1
CDR3aa: CASSFRQGAQDTEAFF
CDR3nt: TGTGCCAGCAGCTTTCGACAGGGCGCGCAAGACACTGAAGCTTTCTTT

v_gene: TRBV6-5
j_gene: TRBJ2-1
abundance: few
d_gene: TRBD2
CDR3aa: CASSLEVGGSSYNEQFF
CDR3nt: TGTGCCAGCAGTTTAGAAGTGGGCGGGAGCTCCTACAATGAGCAGTTCTTC

v_gene: TRBV20-1
j_gene: TRBJ2-7
abundance: .
d_gene: TRBD1
CDR3aa: CSARSPDRVSYEQYF
CDR3nt: TGCAGTGCTAGATCCCCGGACAGGGTATCCTACGAGCAGTACTTC

v_gene: TRBV10-3
j_gene: TRBJ1-4
abundance: .
d_gene: .
CDR3aa: CAVRRQVNEKLFF
CDR3nt: TGTGCCGTCAGACGACAGGTTAATGAAAAACTGTTTTTT

v_gene: TRBV3-1
j_gene: TRBJ1-6
abundance: .
d_gene: .
CDR3aa: CASSQEWGPYNSPLHF
CDR3nt: TGTGCCAGCAGCCAAGAATGGGGTCCGTATAATTCACCCCTCCACTTT

v_gene: TRBV5-1
j_gene: TRBJ1-2
abundance: .
d_gene: .
CDR3aa: CASSLAERLYGYTF
CDR3nt: TGCGCCAGCAGCTTGGCCGAACGTCTTTATGGCTACACCTTC

v_gene: TRBV4-1
j_gene: TRBJ1-6
abundance: .
d_gene: TRBD1
CDR3aa: CASSQLLDRVNNSPLHF
CDR3nt: TGCGCCAGCAGCCAACTCCTGGACAGGGTTAATAATTCACCCCTCCACTTT

v_gene: TRBV16
j_gene: TRBJ1-2
abundance: few
d_gene: .
CDR3aa: CASSQSVSLVNYGYTF
CDR3nt: TGTGCCAGCAGCCAATCTGTGAGCCTAGTAAACTATGGCTACACCTTC

v_gene: TRBV10-3
j_gene: TRBJ1-2
abundance: .
d_gene: TRBD1
CDR3aa: CAIMGTAGLSYTF
CDR3nt: TGTGCCATCATGGGGACAGCCGGCTTGAGCTACACCTTC

v_gene: TRBV10-3
j_gene: TRBJ2-4
abundance: .
d_gene: .
CDR3aa: CATGPGGNIQYF
CDR3nt: TGTGCCACCGGACCGGGTGGGAACATTCAGTACTTC

v_gene: TRBV4-2
j_gene: TRBJ2-1
abundance: .
d_gene: .
CDR3aa: CASSQALGTYNEQFF
CDR3nt: TGTGCCAGCAGCCAAGCACTGGGAACCTACAATGAGCAGTTCTTC

v_gene: TRBV5-1
j_gene: TRBJ2-5
abundance: .
d_gene: .
CDR3aa: CASSLIPQGGKETQYF
CDR3nt: TGCGCCAGCAGCCTAATACCGCAAGGGGGAAAAGAGACCCAGTACTTC

v_gene: TRBV5-1
j_gene: TRBJ2-7
abundance: many
d_gene: .
CDR3aa: CASSYGQSEQYF
CDR3nt: TGCGCCAGCAGTTACGGACAAAGCGAGCAGTACTTC

v_gene: TRBV2
j_gene: TRBJ1-4
abundance: .
d_gene: .
CDR3aa: CASRGWRDEKLFF
CDR3nt: TGTGCCAGCAGGGGGTGGAGGGACGAAAAACTGTTTTTT

v_gene: TRBV18
j_gene: TRBJ1-1
abundance: .
d_gene: .
CDR3aa: CASSPLSPVNGRTEAFF
CDR3nt: TGTGCCAGCTCACCATTATCCCCCGTGAATGGGAGGACTGAAGCTTTCTTT

v_gene: TRBV5-1
j_gene: TRBJ1-2
abundance: .
d_gene: .
CDR3aa: CASSSVGLNYGYTF
CDR3nt: TGCGCCAGCAGCTCGGTGGGTCTAAACTATGGCTACACCTTC

v_gene: TRBV12-3/TRBV12-4
j_gene: TRBJ1-5
abundance: few
d_gene: TRBD1
CDR3aa: CASTPDRAGQPQHF
CDR3nt: TGTGCCAGCACCCCCGACAGGGCTGGTCAGCCCCAGCATTTT

v_gene: TRBV20-1
j_gene: TRBJ1-1
abundance: many
d_gene: .
CDR3aa: CSARDMGGLLTEAFF
CDR3nt: TGCAGTGCTAGAGATATGGGAGGGCTATTGACTGAAGCTTTCTTT

v_gene: TRBV4-2
j_gene: TRBJ1-2
abundance: many
d_gene: .
CDR3aa: CASSQGPNYGYTF
CDR3nt: TGTGCCAGCAGCCAAGGGCCCAACTATGGCTACACCTTC

v_gene: TRBV6-4
j_gene: TRBJ1-5
abundance: many
d_gene: .
CDR3aa: CASSKDSNQPQHF
CDR3nt: TGTGCCAGCTCTAAAGATAGCAATCAGCCCCAGCATTTT

v_gene: TRBV20-1
j_gene: TRBJ2-7
abundance: .
d_gene: .
CDR3aa: CSALDRVQQYF
CDR3nt: TGCAGTGCCTTAGATAGGGTACAGCAGTACTTC

v_gene: TRBV28
j_gene: TRBJ1-2
abundance: .
d_gene: .
CDR3aa: CASSPGTNGYGYTF
CDR3nt: TGTGCCAGCAGTCCCGGGACAAATGGCTATGGCTACACCTTC

v_gene: TRBV7-2
j_gene: TRBJ1-1
abundance: few
d_gene: .
CDR3aa: CASSKKVNTEAFF
CDR3nt: TGTGCCAGCAGCAAAAAAGTGAACACTGAAGCTTTCTTT

v_gene: TRBV27
j_gene: TRBJ1-1
abundance: many
d_gene: .
CDR3aa: CASSLSWFGYTEAFF
CDR3nt: TGTGCCAGCAGTTTATCGTGGTTTGGGTACACTGAAGCTTTCTTT

v_gene: TRBV6-2/TRBV6-3
j_gene: TRBJ1-5
abundance: many
d_gene: .
CDR3aa: CASMGPAADQPQHF
CDR3nt: TGTGCCAGCATGGGACCTGCCGCCGATCAGCCCCAGCATTTT

v_gene: TRBV3-1
j_gene: TRBJ1-2
abundance: .
d_gene: .
CDR3aa: CASSQGSLGYGYTF
CDR3nt: TGTGCCAGCAGCCAAGGGAGCCTAGGCTATGGCTACACCTTC

v_gene: TRBV7-9
j_gene: TRBJ1-1
abundance: .
d_gene: .
CDR3aa: CASSLGGPEGAFF
CDR3nt: TGTGCCAGCAGCTTAGGGGGGCCTGAGGGAGCTTTCTTT

v_gene: TRBV20-1
j_gene: TRBJ2-1
abundance: few
d_gene: TRBD2
CDR3aa: CSVPTGLAGVGTSEQFF
CDR3nt: TGCAGTGTCCCGACGGGACTAGCGGGAGTGGGAACGAGTGAGCAGTTCTTC

v_gene: TRBV5-1
j_gene: TRBJ2-5
abundance: .
d_gene: TRBD2
CDR3aa: CASSLEVAGETQYF
CDR3nt: TGCGCCAGCAGCTTGGAAGTAGCGGGGGAGACCCAGTACTTC

v_gene: TRBV29-1
j_gene: TRBJ2-3
abundance: .
d_gene: TRBD2
CDR3aa: CSVVTSGSTDTQYF
CDR3nt: TGCAGCGTTGTGACTAGCGGAAGCACAGATACGCAGTATTTT

v_gene: TRBV27
j_gene: TRBJ2-3
abundance: few
d_gene: TRBD2
CDR3aa: CASRVAGGTDTQYF
CDR3nt: TGTGCCAGCAGGGTAGCGGGTGGCACAGATACGCAGTATTTT

v_gene: TRBV12-3/TRBV12-4
j_gene: TRBJ1-3
abundance: many
d_gene: .
CDR3aa: CASSQVLSGNTIYF
CDR3nt: TGTGCCAGCAGTCAGGTTCTCTCTGGAAACACCATATATTTT

v_gene: TRBV7-2
j_gene: TRBJ2-3
abundance: few
d_gene: .
CDR3aa: CASARDLGTDTQYF
CDR3nt: TGTGCCAGCGCCCGGGATCTCGGGACAGATACGCAGTATTTT

v_gene: TRBV3-1
j_gene: TRBJ2-1
abundance: .
d_gene: TRBD1
CDR3aa: CASSPYPGTGVINEQFF
CDR3nt: TGTGCCAGCAGCCCCTACCCAGGGACAGGGGTAATCAATGAGCAGTTCTTC

v_gene: TRBV6-5
j_gene: TRBJ2-2
abundance: few
d_gene: .
CDR3aa: CASSYMRGTTGELFF
CDR3nt: TGTGCCAGCAGTTACATGCGGGGTACCACCGGGGAGCTGTTTTTT

v_gene: TRBV18
j_gene: TRBJ2-1
abundance: many
d_gene: TRBD2
CDR3aa: CASSPTSGVNNEQFF
CDR3nt: TGTGCCAGCTCACCGACTAGCGGGGTCAACAATGAGCAGTTCTTC

v_gene: TRBV4-3
j_gene: TRBJ2-7
abundance: .
d_gene: .
CDR3aa: CASSPEVWDEQYF
CDR3nt: TGCGCCAGCAGCCCGGAAGTCTGGGACGAGCAGTACTTC

v_gene: TRBV12-3/TRBV12-4
j_gene: TRBJ1-2
abundance: .
d_gene: .
CDR3aa: CASSSSRDEGYGYTF
CDR3nt: TGTGCCAGCAGTTCCAGTAGAGACGAAGGCTATGGCTACACCTTC

v_gene: TRBV30
j_gene: TRBJ1-3
abundance: few
d_gene: .
CDR3aa: CAWSVDLSSGNTIYF
CDR3nt: TGTGCCTGGAGTGTAGACCTGAGCTCTGGAAACACCATATATTTT

v_gene: TRBV12-5
j_gene: TRBJ1-1
abundance: .
d_gene: .
CDR3aa: CASGLKGHGTEAFF
CDR3nt: TGTGCTAGTGGTTTGAAAGGGCACGGCACTGAAGCTTTCTTT

v_gene: TRBV29-1
j_gene: TRBJ2-7
abundance: few
d_gene: .
CDR3aa: CSVEDGLQGTYEQYF
CDR3nt: TGCAGCGTTGAAGATGGGTTACAGGGTACCTACGAGCAGTACTTC

v_gene: TRBV7-2
j_gene: TRBJ1-6
abundance: .
d_gene: .
CDR3aa: CASSSLQRNSPLHF
CDR3nt: TGTGCCAGCAGCTCCCTACAGAGGAATTCACCCCTCCACTTT

v_gene: TRBV7-2
j_gene: TRBJ1-2
abundance: .
d_gene: TRBD1
CDR3aa: CASSLGTNRGRDGYTF
CDR3nt: TGTGCCAGCAGCTTAGGGACTAACAGGGGAAGGGATGGCTACACCTTC

v_gene: TRBV27
j_gene: TRBJ1-2
abundance: few
d_gene: .
CDR3aa: CASSLRGGQGYGYTF
CDR3nt: TGTGCCAGCAGTTTAAGGGGAGGGCAGGGCTATGGCTACACCTTC

v_gene: TRBV10-3
j_gene: TRBJ1-4
abundance: few
d_gene: .
CDR3aa: CAISESMREKLFF
CDR3nt: TGTGCCATCAGTGAGTCCATGCGGGAAAAACTGTTTTTT